Presented here are 23 T cell receptor beta chains from one specimen sequenced in a study of T cell responses to AZD1222 COVID-19 vaccine. Sequencing was performed with immunoSEQ multiplex PCR; in TCRdb, only in-frame clones are kept and a portion is missing. The sample records hundreds of thousands of clones, 93% being singletons. Sample: peripheral blood, taken on day 0 of MenACWY control vaccination. The receptors originated from an adult in good health.

V usage is TRBV19 and J usage is TRBJ1-2, with D possibly being TRBD1 (5 bases). Germline V gene data show CDR1 as LNHDA and CDR2 as SQIVND (reference sequence). CDR3 length: 15 amino acids. V lost 2 bases, J lost 0 bases, and 10 bases lay in between. The CDR3 DNA sequence: TGTGCCAGTAGTATACGGGGCCCAGCTAACTATGGCTACACCTTC. This sequence encodes CASSIRGPANYGYTF.

The V and J genes are TRBV3-1 (or the pseudogene TRBV3-2) and TRBJ1-2; D is unclear. The CDR3 contains 13 residues. V was clipped by 1 base and J by 7 bases, with 10 bases between them. CDR1 and CDR2 from the germline V gene are LGHDT and YNNKEL (reference sequence). The CDR3 DNA sequence: TGTGCCAGCAGCCAAGCAACCCTGCGTGGCTACACCTTC. This gives the protein CASSQATLRGYTF.

This chain links TRBV3-1 (or the pseudogene TRBV3-2) with TRBJ2-2; TRBD1 agrees at 9 bases. V was pared by 0 bases and J by 2 bases, with 7 bases of the junction left unmatched. The CDR3 consists of 18 residues. Germline CDR1 is LGHDT and CDR2 is YNNKEL (reference sequence). The CDR3: CASSQERRTGVNTGELFF. In nucleotides, the CDR3 is TGTGCCAGCAGCCAAGAAAGGAGGACAGGGGTTAACACCGGGGAGCTGTTTTTT.

The chain is built from TRBV12-5 and TRBJ1-2; D is unclear. V dropped 6 bases and J dropped 0 bases, with 8 bases sitting between them. The CDR3 loop spans 13 amino acids. Looked up from germline, CDR1 is LGHNT and CDR2 is FRNRAP. CDR3 protein: CASGQETNYGYTF. The CDR3, as DNA: TGTGCTAGTGGCCAGGAGACTAACTATGGCTACACCTTC.

The CDR3 DNA follows: TGTGCCAGCTCAACCCTATCAGGGATGGAGTACGAGCAGTACTTC. Translation: CASSTLSGMEYEQYF. The V call is TRBV18, the J call TRBJ2-7; D is possibly TRBD1 (5 bases). V gave up 5 bases and J gave up 4 bases, with 18 bases separating them. Germline V gene data show CDR1 as KGHSH and CDR2 as LQKENI. CDR3 size: 15 residues.

This clone was seen once. The CDR3 nucleotides are TGTGCCAGCAGCTTAGGGGGAGGGTCGATAGGAAACACCATATATTTT. Amino acid sequence: CASSLGGGSIGNTIYF. V gene TRBV7-2 combines with J gene TRBJ1-3; D remains ambiguous. The CDR3 extends over 16 amino acids. The V gene lost 1 base and the J gene lost 4 bases, with 14 bases spanning the gap. In germline, CDR1 is SGHTA, CDR2 FQGNSA.

The rearrangement joins TRBV18 to TRBJ2-2; D might be TRBD1 (6 bases). CDR1 is KGHSH and CDR2 is LQKENI in the germline V gene. V shed 6 bases and J shed 1 base, with 12 bases lying between them. This CDR3 region has 15 residues. This CDR3 reads CASSLGQRNTGELFF. The CDR3 DNA is TGTGCCAGCTCTCTCGGACAGAGGAACACCGGGGAGCTGTTTTTT.

Remarks on this clone: One junction end does not reproduce the germline sequence, and a read error may be involved. The gene calls are TRBV3-1 (or the pseudogene TRBV3-2) and TRBJ1-5, with TRBD1 identical over 7 bases. Per germline, CDR1 LGHDT and CDR2 YNNKEL (reference sequence). The CDR3 contains 17 residues. The CDR3: CASSQRGGRLSDQPQHF. CDR3 DNA sequence: TGTGCCAGCAGCCAAAGAGGGGGCAGGCTTAGCGATCAGCCCCAGCATTTT.

This chain connects TRBV19 to TRBJ1-1; TRBD1 is a possible D gene (5 bases). With 3 bases removed from V and 0 bases from J, the gap between germline ends came to 17 bases. This CDR3 region has 17 residues. CDR1 and CDR2 from the germline V gene are LNHDA and SQIVND (reference sequence). The CDR3 DNA follows: TGTGCCAGTAGTATCGGGTTATGGGCAGGGTTGAACACTGAAGCTTTCTTT. This codes for CASSIGLWAGLNTEAFF.

This clone has only one observation. The chain employs TRBV7-8 and TRBJ1-5; D call uncertain. Germline values: CDR1 SGHVS, CDR2 FQNEAQ. The CDR3 runs to 15 residues. With 1 base removed from V and 2 bases from J, the gap between germline ends came to 9 bases. CDR3 in amino acids: CASSLGGRGNQPQHF. The CDR3 DNA reads as TGTGCCAGCAGCTTAGGGGGTAGGGGCAATCAGCCCCAGCATTTT.

Remarks on this clone: Distinct nucleotide sequences in the sample also encode this CDR3. The chain carries TRBV3-1 (or the pseudogene TRBV3-2) and TRBJ1-1; a possible D gene is TRBD1 (6 bases). The germline CDR1 and CDR2 sequences are LGHDT and YNNKEL (reference sequence). This CDR3 is built from 12 residues. V lost 9 bases to trimming and J lost 2 bases, with 10 bases between them. CDR3 nucleotides: TGTGCCAGTAGCAGGGGCAACACTGAAGCTTTCTTT. This codes for CASSRGNTEAFF.

The chain recombines TRBV6-6 with TRBJ1-5, with a possible D match to TRBD1 (5 bases). Trimming stripped 4 bases from V and 3 bases from J, with 13 bases between. Per germline, CDR1 MNHNY and CDR2 SVGAGI (reference sequence). CDR3 size: 15 residues. In DNA form, the CDR3 reads TGTGCCAGCAGTTCGCGACAGACGTACAATCAGCCCCAGCATTTT. This encodes CASSSRQTYNQPQHF.

CDR3: CAISAGQMNTEAFF. CDR3 DNA: TGTGCCATCAGTGCCGGACAGATGAACACTGAAGCTTTCTTT. The chain uses TRBV10-3 and TRBJ1-1, with TRBD1 as a possible D gene (6 bases). The CDR3 contains 14 residues. The germline V and J ends were trimmed by 4 bases and 0 bases, with 9 bases remaining between them. Germline CDR1 is ENHRY and CDR2 is SYGVKD.

The chain recombines TRBV4-1 with TRBJ1-1; D possibly corresponds to TRBD1 (5 bases). The V and J ends lost 1 base and 3 bases respectively, with 9 bases between them. CDR3 length equals 14 residues. Germline CDR1 reads MGHRA; CDR2 reads YSYEKL. The CDR3 DNA is TGCGCCAGCAGCCAAGGGGGGTGGGACACTGAAGCTTTCTTT. Its protein product is CASSQGGWDTEAFF.

A single count supports this clone. This chain connects TRBV28 to TRBJ1-5; 8 bases map to TRBD1. The germline gives CDR1 MDHEN, CDR2 SYDVKM. The junction had 5 bases not matched to a gene; V was cut back by 2 bases and J by 5 bases. The CDR3 loop spans 15 amino acids. CDR3 protein: CASSLRQGSHQPQHF. Written as DNA, the CDR3 is TGTGCCAGCAGTTTAAGACAGGGGTCTCATCAGCCCCAGCATTTT.

The chain carries TRBV18 and TRBJ2-3; 9 nucleotides match TRBD1. The junction had 7 bases not matched to a gene; V was cut back by 0 bases and J by 6 bases. The CDR3 is 16 amino acids. Germline V CDR1 and CDR2: KGHSH, LQKENI. CDR3 coding DNA: TGTGCCAGCTCACCACCGGGACAGGGCCCCCGGGATACGCAGTATTTT. Amino acids: CASSPPGQGPRDTQYF. The complete variable domain, with remaining parts taken from reference TRBV18 and TRBJ2-3, reads NAGVMQNPRHLVRRRGQEARLRCSPMKGHSHVYWYRQLPEEGLKFMVYLQKENIIDESGMPKERFSAEFPKEGPSILRIQQVVRGDSAAYFCASSPPGQGPRDTQYFGPGTRLTVL.

The J gene is TRBJ2-5, the V gene TRBV5-4; D possibly matches TRBD1 or TRBD2 (5 bases each). The ends were cut back, 4 bases at V and 5 bases at J, with 18 bases in the middle. This CDR3 region has 15 residues. CDR1 is SGHNT and CDR2 is YYREEE in the germline V gene (reference sequence). CDR3: CASSGAATPGETQYF. The CDR3 nucleotides are TGTGCCAGCAGCGGGGCCGCTACCCCGGGGGAGACCCAGTACTTC.

This clone was counted only a few times. This chain uses TRBV2 with TRBJ2-7, with D perhaps TRBD1 or TRBD2 (5 bases each). This CDR3 comprises 12 residues. Germline V CDR1 and CDR2: SNHLY, FYNNEI. Trimming stripped 5 bases from V and 5 bases from J, with 10 bases between. DNA of the CDR3: TGTGCCAGCAGTTTCATGGGACACGAGCAGTACTTC. Its protein product is CASSFMGHEQYF.

For this clone: This sample also contains other DNA sequences that code for the same CDR3. The V and J genes are TRBV19 and TRBJ1-3; TRBD1 matches 8 bases. CDR1 is LNHDA and CDR2 is SQIVND in the germline V gene (reference sequence). The CDR3 is 14 residues long. J was trimmed by 4 bases and V by 6 bases; bases with no gene match: 5. The CDR3 DNA sequence: TGTGCCAGTAGGACAGGGGCATCCGGAAACACCATATATTTT. Protein: CASRTGASGNTIYF.

The chain is built from TRBV7-2 and TRBJ1-4; D is unresolved. This CDR3 is 16 amino acids long. Deletions cut 1 base from V and 0 bases from J, with 9 bases between. The V gene's germline CDR1 is SGHTA and CDR2 FQGNSA. CDR3 protein: CASSLVAASTNEKLFF. As DNA, the CDR3 is TGTGCCAGCAGCTTAGTAGCAGCGTCAACTAATGAAAAACTGTTTTTT.

J is TRBJ1-2 and V is TRBV3-1 (or the pseudogene TRBV3-2), with D uncertain. V was trimmed by 3 bases and J by 8 bases, leaving 10 bases between them. The CDR3 contains 12 residues. Looked up from germline, CDR1 is LGHDT and CDR2 is YNNKEL (reference sequence). CDR3 loop: CASSQTAWGYTF. The CDR3 nucleotides read TGTGCCAGCAGCCAGACGGCTTGGGGCTACACCTTC.

The chain uses TRBV6-5 and TRBJ1-3, with a tentative D call TRBD1 (6 bases). V lost 6 bases to trimming and J lost 2 bases, with 14 bases between them. The V gene's germline CDR1 is MNHEY and CDR2 SVGAGI. The CDR3 sequence is 15 residues long. The CDR3 nucleotides read TGTGCCAGCAGCATCGGGAGGGGGACTGGAAACACCATATATTTT. Protein: CASSIGRGTGNTIYF.

This clone appeared a few times. This sequence joins TRBV19 and TRBJ1-2; tentative D call: TRBD1 (5 bases). The V and J ends lost 2 bases and 5 bases respectively, with 12 bases between them. The germline CDR1 and CDR2 sequences are LNHDA and SQIVND (reference sequence). This CDR3 spans 14 amino acids. The CDR3 here is CASSIIQVTYGYTF. DNA of the CDR3: TGTGCCAGTAGTATAATACAGGTTACGTATGGCTACACCTTC.